This T cell receptor (beta chain) derives from a study of identical twins. This clonotype was counted ten times or more. Its specificity is unknown. It was template switching that added a universal primer site, and there were unique molecular identifiers on the cDNA. TCRdb re-analysed the 5' RACE reads in MiXCR, keeping a single row per CDR3 protein. Of roughly 290,000 distinct CDR3 sequences listed, over 8.5% were seen once; the top ten hold 5.5% to 9%. Study-wide results and caveats: Invariant populations such as MAIT and iNKT cells could partly muddle zero-insertion analyses. The models systematically underestimated how much out-of-frame TCR alpha was shared in monozygotic twins. It was cross-sectional statistical analysis, not following the same donors, that the conclusions relied on.

Another study also made use of these data, one on yellow fever vaccine responses in identical twins.

Sequences were obtained from CD8+ T cells sorted from blood. This clonotype was sampled from a woman younger than 35 in good health.

In DNA form, the CDR3 reads TGTGCCAGCAGCCAAGAGCGGGGTTTGATTGGCAATGAGCAGTTCTTC. Protein sequence: CASSQERGLIGNEQFF. The rearrangement links TRBV3-1 to TRBJ2-1, with D perhaps matching TRBD2 (6 bases). V shed 0 bases and J shed 6 bases, with 15 bases lying between them. Germline V gene data show CDR1 as LGHDT and CDR2 as YNNKEL (reference sequence). The CDR3 runs to 16 residues.